A single sample is the source of the 19 T cell receptor beta chains below, sequenced in a study of cytomegalovirus exposure and HLA in healthy donors. The PCR contained 60 Vbeta and 13 Jbeta primers. Produced via immunoSEQ multiplex PCR; TCRdb's table is partial and in-frame only. The sample holds under 200,000 clones, over 75% seen once. Specimen: PBMCs. These receptors were collected from a man aged 18 to 30 in good health and CMV-seropositive.

This clone appeared a single time. The chain couples TRBV10-3 to TRBJ2-2, with D possibly TRBD2 on 5 matching bases. Germline V gene sequence: CDR1 ENHRY, CDR2 SYGVKD. The length of the CDR3 is 16 residues. The V and J ends lost 6 bases and 0 bases respectively, with 14 bases between them. CDR3 sequence (DNA): TGTGCCATCAGACGAGGAGGTGGGTCGAACACCGGGGAGCTGTTTTTT. This sequence encodes CAIRRGGGSNTGELFF.

Points on this clone: This likely comes from a read error, as the CDR3 has no conserved phenylalanine or tryptophan at its end. For the CDR3, the DNA is TGCGCCAGCGGAGGGATGAACACTGAAGCTTTCCTT. Residues: CASGGMNTEAFL. V and J are TRBV4-3 and TRBJ1-1; D gene uncertain. The germline CDR1 and CDR2 sequences are LGHNA and YSLEER. This CDR3 has 12 residues. V was cut by 8 bases and J by 0 bases, with 7 bases left in between.

The chain joins TRBV30 to TRBJ1-1; D remains unclear. CDR3 length equals 13 residues. The V end lost 2 bases, the J end lost 8 bases, and 15 bases lay between the germline ends. The germline V gene has CDR1 GTSNPN and CDR2 SVGIG (reference sequence). CDR3 sequence (DNA): TGTGCCTGGAGTCCGGGTGTAACCAGAGAAGCTTTCTTT. The encoded protein is CAWSPGVTREAFF.

This chain links TRBV27 with TRBJ2-1, with TRBD2 matching over 12 bases. The CDR3 length is 15 residues. V lost 5 bases to trimming and J lost 5 bases; unmatched junction nucleotides: 4. The germline gives CDR1 MNHEY, CDR2 SMNVEV (reference sequence). The CDR3 region is CASSILAGGNNEQFF. DNA for the CDR3: TGTGCCAGCAGTATACTAGCGGGGGGTAACAATGAGCAGTTCTTC.

This chain joins TRBV7-2 and TRBJ1-1, with D uncertain. This CDR3 is 15 amino acids long. The V and J ends lost 3 bases and 0 bases respectively, with 11 bases between them. Looked up from germline, CDR1 is SGHTA and CDR2 is FQGNSA. In DNA form, the CDR3 reads TGTGCCAGCAGCTTGGGCAATCATTTGAACACTGAAGCTTTCTTT. Encoded protein: CASSLGNHLNTEAFF.

The chain uses TRBV5-4 and TRBJ2-1; no definite D call. CDR1 is SGHNT and CDR2 is YYREEE in the germline V gene (reference sequence). Trimming removed 0 bases from V and 5 bases from J, with 6 bases in between. The CDR3 length is 13 residues. The CDR3, as DNA: TGTGCCAGCAGCTTGGTTGGAGACAATGAGCAGTTCTTC. It encodes CASSLVGDNEQFF.

V and J are TRBV19 and TRBJ2-7; a weak D match, TRBD1 (6 bases). Deletions cut 2 bases from V and 6 bases from J, with 14 bases between. The CDR3 is made up of 14 amino acids. CDR1 is LNHDA, CDR2 SQIVND, per germline (reference sequence). This CDR3 reads CASSILLGAVEQYF. Here the CDR3 DNA reads TGTGCCAGTAGTATACTCCTGGGGGCTGTCGAGCAGTACTTC.

The gene calls are TRBV5-4 and TRBJ2-3; D perhaps matches TRBD2 (6 bases). The CDR3 covers 15 residues. In germline, CDR1 is SGHNT, CDR2 YYREEE (reference sequence). V was trimmed by 4 bases and J by 2 bases, leaving 14 bases between them. The CDR3: CASSLLAVSTDTQYF. DNA of the CDR3: TGTGCCAGCAGCCTATTAGCGGTGTCCACAGATACGCAGTATTTT.

This chain uses TRBV15 with TRBJ2-1, with 9 bases matching TRBD1. The CDR3 has 14 amino acids. In germline, CDR1 is LNHNV, CDR2 YYDKDF (reference sequence). With 5 bases clipped from V and 2 bases from J, the junction kept 1 base outside the gene matches. For the CDR3, the DNA is TGTGCCACCAGCGGACAGGGGCCCTACAATGAGCAGTTCTTC. Amino acids: CATSGQGPYNEQFF.

The chain uses TRBV14 and TRBJ2-7; D is ambiguous. The CDR3 is made up of 12 amino acids. Germline V gene lookup returns CDR1 SGHDN and CDR2 FVKESK. Trimming cost V 3 bases and J 7 bases, with 10 bases left between them. The CDR3 region is CASSHTITEQYF. CDR3 DNA sequence: TGTGCCAGCAGCCATACTATTACAGAGCAGTACTTC.

The chain links TRBV7-7 to TRBJ2-1; TRBD2 matches 10 bases. In germline, CDR1 is SSHAT, CDR2 FNYEAQ (reference sequence). J lost 8 bases, V lost 0 bases, and 4 bases had no gene match. The CDR3 sequence is 15 residues long. This CDR3 is CASSLAASGGHEQFF. The CDR3 bases are TGTGCCAGCAGCTTAGCGGCTAGCGGGGGCCATGAGCAGTTCTTC.

The V call is TRBV19, the J call TRBJ2-5, with TRBD1 as a possible D gene (5 bases). This CDR3 spans 13 amino acids. Germline V gene sequence: CDR1 LNHDA, CDR2 SQIVND (reference sequence). The V gene lost 4 bases and the J gene lost 7 bases, with 13 bases spanning the gap. The CDR3 is CASSTKGFGTQYF. CDR3 nucleotide sequence: TGTGCCAGTAGTACTAAGGGGTTTGGGACCCAGTACTTC.

The rearrangement links TRBV10-3 to TRBJ2-2; the match to TRBD1 covers 9 bases. Germline assignment: CDR1 ENHRY and CDR2 SYGVKD. This CDR3 has 15 residues. With 8 bases clipped from V and 4 bases from J, the junction kept 8 bases outside the gene matches. The CDR3 DNA follows: TGTGCCATCGGCGAAGGGACAGGGCCCACCGGGGAGCTGTTTTTT. The encoded protein is CAIGEGTGPTGELFF.

The V gene is TRBV30, the J gene TRBJ1-1; a weak D match, TRBD1 (5 bases). There are 12 residues in the CDR3. In germline, CDR1 is GTSNPN, CDR2 SVGIG (reference sequence). V lost 5 bases and J lost 3, with 10 bases in between. CDR3 in amino acids: CAWSQADTEAFF. The CDR3 bases are TGTGCCTGGTCACAGGCGGACACTGAAGCTTTCTTT.

J is TRBJ2-7 and V is TRBV5-1; the match to TRBD1 covers 8 bases. In germline, CDR1 is SGHRS, CDR2 YFSETQ. V shed 4 bases and J 3 bases; nucleotides not matched to a gene: 6. The CDR3 consists of 14 residues. In nucleotides, the CDR3 is TGCGCCAGCAGCGGGGTACAGGGGGACTACGAGCAGTACTTC. Translating it yields CASSGVQGDYEQYF. The full variable domain, in which reference TRBV5-1 and TRBJ2-7 provide the parts outside the CDR3, is KAGVTQTPRYLIKTRGQQVTLSCSPISGHRSVSWYQQTPGQGLQFLFEYFSETQRNKGNFPGRFSGRQFSNSRSEMNVSTLELGDSALYLCASSGVQGDYEQYFGPGTRLTVT.

V usage is TRBV30 and J usage is TRBJ1-5; 11 bases match TRBD1. V lost 2 bases and J lost 4; bases outside the gene matches: 7. The length of the CDR3 is 16 residues. Germline CDR1 reads GTSNPN; CDR2 reads SVGIG (reference sequence). The CDR3 loop reads CAWSIRTGGVNQPQHF. The CDR3, as DNA: TGTGCCTGGAGTATTAGGACAGGGGGCGTGAATCAGCCCCAGCATTTT.

The chain is built from TRBV4-1 and TRBJ1-6; D call uncertain. Between the trimmed V and J ends, which lost 0 bases and 8 bases, there was a span of 17 bases. CDR1 MGHRA and CDR2 YSYEKL come from the germline V gene. This CDR3 contains 17 residues. CDR3 bases: TGCGCCAGCAGCCAAGAGGGCCCCAGCATTCCCTATTCACCCCTCCACTTT. It specifies CASSQEGPSIPYSPLHF.

The rearrangement uses TRBV5-8 and TRBJ2-3, with TRBD1 identical over 7 bases. V gave up 4 bases and J gave up 2 bases; unmatched junction bases: 10. The germline gives CDR1 SGHTS, CDR2 YDEGEE. This CDR3 contains 16 residues. CDR3 nucleotide sequence: TGTGCCAGCAGCCCCCCCTGGGGGACAGACACAGATACGCAGTATTTT. This codes for CASSPPWGTDTDTQYF.

The J gene is TRBJ2-5, the V gene TRBV5-4; the D gene is possibly TRBD2 (6 bases). V lost 3 bases and J lost 7, with 10 bases in between. This CDR3 comprises 12 residues. Germline values: CDR1 SGHNT, CDR2 YYREEE (reference sequence). CDR3 in amino acids: CASSSIGGTQYF. The DNA for the CDR3 is TGTGCCAGCAGCTCGATCGGGGGGACCCAGTACTTC.